The rows below give T cell receptor beta chains drawn from one sample of a study of blood T cell repertoires in COVID-19. Generated by immunoSEQ multiplex PCR, the TCRdb table keeps only in-frame clones and is missing some. This sample has 390,000 or so clones, with roughly 89% found just once. Sequenced sample: PBMCs or T cells enriched from blood (not recorded which). The receptors were gathered from a woman aged 45-60 years who had recovered from COVID-19. Each CDR3 is given with its conserved first and last residue. Size is stated for part of the rows, as once, few or many counts, or as a class when the clone is expanded.

>NA|TRBV28
CASSTTPQTGLETQYF
>NA|TRBV2
CASSESGMNTEAFF
>NA|TRBV11-1
CASSLAVVAGSSYNSPLHF
>NA|TRBV3-1/TRBV3-2
CASRPTGVGPRGYTF
>once|TRBV5-6
CASSLVSGRGSEKLFF
>NA|TRBV27
CASSFAGGIGNQPQHF
>NA|TRBV29-1
CSVLGGGQNYGYTF
>few|TRBV2
CASSGEINTEAFF
>once|TRBV7-9
CASSLVGQGQGNQPQHF
>NA|TRBV19
CASAGVDFGAFF
>NA|TRBV5-1
CASSTGTGSTDTQYF
>NA|TRBV28
CASSLPRPAYSNQPQHF
>NA|TRBV30
CAWTGTHAYEQYF
>NA|TRBV28
CASSLPESYNQPQHF
>NA|TRBV5-1
CASSPSGLNQPQHF
>NA|TRBV30
CAWGGGGSGNTIYF
>NA|TRBV5-4
CASSLEGAEAFF
>NA|TRBV5-6
CASSLDRGGANTEAFF
>few|TRBV27
CASIDLQGGYGYTF
>once|TRBV6-2/TRBV6-3
CASRPLGTASYEQYF
>NA|TRBV6-2/TRBV6-3
CASSRGLAGGNFYEQYF
>NA|TRBV6-6
CASSRSGQGTNGYTF
>NA|TRBV29-1
CSVETGHGYTF
>NA|TRBV5-1
CASSLQGLMDEKLFF
>NA|TRBV18
CASSPVPSGVVGANVLTF
>NA|TRBV11-1
CASSLGGGETQYF
>few|TRBV2
CASSTPTGGRNTEAFF
>NA|TRBV18
CASSPPVRADTQYF
>NA|TRBV19
CASSIRTSGGREQFF
>NA|TRBV12-3/TRBV12-4
CASSPLVQEELFF
>NA|TRBV5-1
CASRNGGNYEQYF
>NA|TRBV3-1/TRBV3-2
CASSQDPIQGLSYGYTF
>NA|TRBV18
CASSSGLAGAREQYF
>NA|TRBV15
CATSRDGYEQYF
>NA|TRBV5-6
CASSLVDRDYGYTF
>NA|TRBV5-4
CASSSPGIRSSASYNEQFF
>NA|TRBV7-9
CASSPTLGYTF
>NA|TRBV4-2
CASSHADREPNYGYTF
>NA|TRBV29-1
CSVLPGLAGSYEQYF
>NA|TRBV19
CASSNWTGYGETQYF
>few|TRBV27
CASSLSYNTEAFF
>once|TRBV30
CAWSVGVRMNTEAFF
>NA|TRBV9
CASSVDYDIGYGYTF
>NA|TRBV6-5
CASQGDRAYEQYF
>NA|TRBV2
CASALDRVYTIYF
>NA|TRBV18
CASSPRDRDEQYF
>NA|TRBV15
CATSRGDDRVYGYTF
>NA|TRBV30
CASEDMKWGYTF
>NA|TRBV27
CASSLSPASGYTF
>few|TRBV20-1
CGGDLQETQYF
>NA|TRBV19
CASIPQGRTNYGYTF
>NA|TRBV19
CASSEADGNYGYTF